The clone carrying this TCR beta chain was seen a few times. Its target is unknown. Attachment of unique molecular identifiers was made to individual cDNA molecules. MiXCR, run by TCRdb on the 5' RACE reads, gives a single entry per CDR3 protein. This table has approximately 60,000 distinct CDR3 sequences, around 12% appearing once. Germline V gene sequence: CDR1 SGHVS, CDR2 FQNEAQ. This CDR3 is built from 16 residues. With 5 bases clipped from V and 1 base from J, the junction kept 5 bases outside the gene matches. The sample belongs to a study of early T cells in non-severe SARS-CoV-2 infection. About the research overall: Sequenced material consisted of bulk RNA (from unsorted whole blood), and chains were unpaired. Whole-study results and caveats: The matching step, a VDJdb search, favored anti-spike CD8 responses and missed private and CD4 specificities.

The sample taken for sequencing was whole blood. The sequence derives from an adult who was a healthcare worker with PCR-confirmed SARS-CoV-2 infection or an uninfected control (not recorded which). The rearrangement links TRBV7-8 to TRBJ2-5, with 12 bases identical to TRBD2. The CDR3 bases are TGTGCCAGCAGCGCCTGGGGACTAGCGGGCCAAGAGACCCAGTACTTC. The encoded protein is CASSAWGLAGQETQYF.